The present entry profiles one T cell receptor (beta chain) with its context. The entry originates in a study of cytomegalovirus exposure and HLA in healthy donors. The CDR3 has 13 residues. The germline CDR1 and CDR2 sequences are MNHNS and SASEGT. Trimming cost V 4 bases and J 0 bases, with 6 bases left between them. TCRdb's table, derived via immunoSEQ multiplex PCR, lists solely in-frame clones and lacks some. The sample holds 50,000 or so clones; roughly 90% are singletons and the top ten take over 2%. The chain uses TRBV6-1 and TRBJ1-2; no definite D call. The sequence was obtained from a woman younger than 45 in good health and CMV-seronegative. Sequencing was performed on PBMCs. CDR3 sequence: CASSVGTNYGYTF. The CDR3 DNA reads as TGTGCCAGCAGTGTCGGGACTAACTATGGCTACACCTTC.